The source of this TCR beta chain is a study of blood T cell repertoires in COVID-19 (dated by TCRdb to about 2020). Background on the whole study: Collaborator samples came from the United States, Italy and Spain and covered acute and convalescent phases of COVID-19. Samples were obtained from the ongoing ImmuneRACE study (first 160 participants) and from 1,254 subjects provided by 6 global collaborators. The material from the prospective study consisted of cDNA or gDNA derived from T cells, B-cell-depleted T cells, or PBMCs. The dataset comprised deeply sampled blood TCRbeta repertoires from subjects exposed to, actively infected with, or recovered from COVID-19. Where available, HLA class I and class II types were obtained from metadata supplied by the sample provider rather than from assay-based typing. The repertoires were made available in a free public database intended to serve as a resource for research on the immune response to SARS-CoV-2. Sample metadata almost always included a de-identified subject ID, COVID-19 status, age in years and sex. Broad study findings and their caveats: The amount of clinical and demographic metadata varied by source and participant and was provided uncurated.

TCRbeta CDR3 regions were amplified from genomic DNA by means of the immunoSEQ Assay, a bias-controlled multiplex PCR. The study's own analysis went as follows. The number of nucleated cells in each sample was estimated from the amplification of reference gene primers within the assay. Sequence reads were collapsed and filtered to measure the absolute abundance of every unique TCRbeta CDR3 rearrangement. For each sample, productive Simpson clonality was calculated as the square root of Simpson's diversity index over productive rearrangements. In TCRdb, the immuneACCESS table is reduced to in-frame sequences with V and J assigned. These tables do not hold every clone; where another copy was compared, an unresolved V gene accounts for under half, and the others remain unexplained. Clone size and the V and J calls come from that table; the DNA yielded D and trimming. The sample table holds approximately 77,000 clones, of which approximately 90% were seen once. The ten top clones hold approximately 4.5% of the sample.

V drops 4 bases and J drops 2 bases, leaving 9 bases in between. The CDR3 spans 13 residues, from the cysteine through the phenylalanine. CDR3 DNA is the only sequence kept; it has 39 bases, read in frame from the first base. CDR1 and CDR2 are read off the germline V gene as SGHAT and FQNNGV. This clone was seen more than once but under ten times. There is no known antigen for this receptor. Base quality data are lacking; no much larger clone is found one base away. The collaborating institutions used their own protocols to collect whole blood in K2EDTA tubes. For TCRbeta analysis, collaborators shipped samples as frozen whole blood, isolated PBMCs, or DNA extracted from either of those sample types.

The clonotype originates from a man in his fifties with active COVID-19. Here the chain combines TRBV11-2 and TRBJ2-7; TRBD1 is a possible D gene, resting on 5 matching bases. The sequenced sample consisted of peripheral blood. The DNA sequence reads TGTGCCAGCAGCTCCCCAGGGACCTACGAGCAGTACTTC. Its amino acids are CASSSPGTYEQYF.